This T cell receptor (beta chain) originates from a study of T cell repertoires in cytomegalovirus infection. Looking at the study overall: Public TCR beta signatures indicated both CMV infection and matching HLA type. Study-wide findings and caveats: The cumulative frequency of public TCR beta families identified carriers of CMV plus the relevant HLA. CMV-specific TCR beta clonotypes restricted by HLA-C dominated the ex vivo response.

The germline V gene has CDR1 MNHEY and CDR2 SVGAGI. The CDR3 runs 15 residues. With 8 bases removed from V and 2 bases from J, the gap between germline ends came to 18 bases. TCRdb independently ran MiXCR on the reads; one entry per CDR3 protein. The sample contains more than 150,000 distinct CDR3 sequences, about 20% of which appear only once. This clonotype occurred many times. What it recognizes is unknown. The receptor was derived from a human donor in good health (CMV status not recorded). Some clones in this sample may be carry-over from other donors' samples. Sequenced material: PBMCs. This chain connects TRBV6-5 to TRBJ2-5; the D gene is possibly TRBD1 (6 bases). In DNA, the CDR3 is TGTGCCAGCGGACAAGGGTGGCAGGGGCAAGAGACCCAGTACTTC. Its translation: CASGQGWQGQETQYF.